The entry that follows covers one T cell receptor (beta chain) sequence. In this sample, this clonotype turned up a few times. Its cognate antigen has yet to be identified. Per-base quality was not reported, and no clone a single base away is much larger than it. This entry is derived from a study of T-cell memory formation after mild COVID-19 (dated by TCRdb to the early 2020s). For the study in its entirety: TCR sequence clusters from the two donors were found to be largely donor specific. In two donors, T-cell clones that expanded and contracted after mild COVID-19 were followed by sequencing TCRalpha and TCRbeta repertoires longitudinally. The cohort comprised two young, previously healthy adult volunteers, one female and one male. Results the study describes overall, beyond this receptor: Contracting CD4+ clones were located mainly in the CM and EM memory subsets, whereas CD8+ clones were found to be enriched in EMRA. Balanced CD4/CD8 phenotypes were observed for clones contracting from day 15 to 85, whereas a bias towards CD4+ was observed for a second wave of clones expanding from day 15 to 37. SARS-CoV-2 specificity was not confirmed for the second-wave clones peaking on day 37. Only two mild cases were covered in the study, and larger cohorts including severe cases with pre-infection samples were considered necessary. Some responding clones were detected in pre-infection memory, suggesting pre-existing cross-reactive memory T cells joined the SARS-CoV-2 response.

CDR1 LNHDA and CDR2 SQIVND were looked up in the germline V gene (reference sequence). Taken from cysteine to phenylalanine, the CDR3 has 15 residues. The kept DNA is CDR3 alone, 45 bases in frame from the first base. V is pruned by 6 bases and J by 5 bases, leaving 11 bases of the junction without a gene match. TCRdb records Illumina NovaSeq 6000 as the sequencer. cDNA libraries for TCRalpha and TCRbeta were prepared by 5'RACE using constant-segment primers, with sample barcodes and unique molecular identifiers added. RNA was extracted from every sample with Trizol reagent. The libraries were amplified in two PCR steps, and the second step added a second sample barcode and Illumina TruSeq adapters. Sequencing of the libraries was done on an Illumina NovaSeq, producing 2 x 150 bp paired-end reads. Processing in the source paper ran as follows. Demultiplexing of reads and collapsing into UMI-guided consensus sequences were performed with migec v1.2.7. Using mixcr v2.1.11, the UMI consensuses were aligned to TRA and TRB V and J templates and assembled into clonotypes. A clonotype was counted as expanded or contracted only when both edgeR and NoisET called the clonotype significant, with the noise models trained on biological replicates. For edgeR calls, the thresholds were a false discovery rate-adjusted p below 0.01 and a log2 fold-change of 1. As an exploratory analysis of dynamics, max-normalized trajectories of the 1000 most abundant clonotypes were examined with PCA combined with hierarchical clustering. Each responding clone was given a CD4 or CD8 phenotype based on the CD4+ and CD8+ repertoires, which had been sequenced separately. Using fastp at Q25 and MiXCR, TCRdb reprocessed the public reads and kept productive beta chains. Each CDR3 protein gets just one entry, which takes the most common genes and DNA from the rows behind it. The V and J calls reflect TCRdb's pipeline rather than the authors' work. The sample contains approximately 450,000 distinct CDR3 sequences, 15% to 20% of them found a single time. The top ten clones comprise approximately 13% of the sample.

Ficoll-Paque density gradient centrifugation was the method used to isolate PBMCs. The source is an adult woman who had mild COVID-19 (a few samples of this study predate the infection). The sample titles of this study are shuffled in the database, so cell type and time point are left out; the donor was told from shared clones. The chain is assembled from TRBV19 and TRBJ1-1, and 8 junctional nucleotides match TRBD1. The sequenced material came from PBMCs or a T cell subset sorted from them (not recorded which). The DNA reads TGTGCCAGTAGCATAACTCAGGGGGCGTGGACTGAAGCTTTCTTT. Protein translation: CASSITQGAWTEAFF. With the rest looked up from the reference TRBV19 and TRBJ1-1 genes rather than sequenced, the full variable domain is DGGITQSPKYLFRKEGQNVTLSCEQNLNHDAMYWYRQDPGQGLRLIYYSQIVNDFQKGDIAEGYSVSREKKESFPLTVTSAQKNPTAFYLCASSITQGAWTEAFFGQGTRLTVV.